This T cell receptor (beta chain) comes out of a study of hypomethylating agent response in myelodysplastic syndrome. At the level of the study: Six patients responded with complete response or hematologic improvement; a few did not. Non-responders met neither complete response nor hematologic improvement criteria, which defined response. Study results and limitations: Richness, rarefaction diversity and clonality did not change significantly after hypomethylating treatment. Lack of age-matching between healthy donors and MDS patients could bias comparison.

Generated by immunoSEQ multiplex PCR, the TCRdb table keeps only in-frame clones and is missing some. In the table there are around 6,100 clones, approximately 80% of which are singletons. For this clone: What it recognizes is unknown.

The CDR3 is 15 amino acids. Germline CDR1 reads MNHEY; CDR2 reads SMNVEV (reference sequence). The trim removed 3 bases at V and 6 bases at J, leaving 9 bases unmatched. The genes are TRBV27 and TRBJ2-7, with 9 bases identical to TRBD2. The sequencing used bone marrow, collected before or after starting hypomethylating agent treatment for myelodysplastic syndrome (not recorded which). This TCR derives from a human donor with myelodysplastic syndrome. Here the CDR3 reads CASSLGSGSSIEQYF. The CDR3 DNA follows: TGTGCCAGCAGTTTGGGTAGCGGGAGCTCCATCGAGCAGTACTTC.